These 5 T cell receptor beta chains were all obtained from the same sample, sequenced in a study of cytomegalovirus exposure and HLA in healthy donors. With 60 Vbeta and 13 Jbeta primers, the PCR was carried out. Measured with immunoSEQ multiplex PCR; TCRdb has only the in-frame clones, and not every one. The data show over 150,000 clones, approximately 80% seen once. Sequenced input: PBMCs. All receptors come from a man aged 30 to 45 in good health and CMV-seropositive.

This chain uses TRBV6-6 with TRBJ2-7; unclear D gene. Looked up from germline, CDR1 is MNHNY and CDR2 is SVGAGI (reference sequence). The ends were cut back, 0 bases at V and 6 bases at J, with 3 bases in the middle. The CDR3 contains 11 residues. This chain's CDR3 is CASSYSREQYF. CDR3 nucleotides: TGTGCCAGCAGTTACTCTCGCGAGCAGTACTTC.

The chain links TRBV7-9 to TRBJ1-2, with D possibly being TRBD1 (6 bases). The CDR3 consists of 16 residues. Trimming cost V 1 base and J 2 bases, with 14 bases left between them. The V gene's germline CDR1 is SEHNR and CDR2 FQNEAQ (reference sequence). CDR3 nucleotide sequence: TGTGCCAGCAGCTTAGGCGGACAGAGAATAAACTATGGCTACACCTTC. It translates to CASSLGGQRINYGYTF.

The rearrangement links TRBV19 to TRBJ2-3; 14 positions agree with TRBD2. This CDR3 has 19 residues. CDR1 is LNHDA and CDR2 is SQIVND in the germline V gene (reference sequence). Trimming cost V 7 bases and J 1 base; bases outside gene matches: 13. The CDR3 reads CASTARTSGRIVGTDTQYF. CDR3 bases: TGTGCCAGTACCGCCAGGACTAGCGGGAGGATCGTAGGCACAGATACGCAGTATTTT.

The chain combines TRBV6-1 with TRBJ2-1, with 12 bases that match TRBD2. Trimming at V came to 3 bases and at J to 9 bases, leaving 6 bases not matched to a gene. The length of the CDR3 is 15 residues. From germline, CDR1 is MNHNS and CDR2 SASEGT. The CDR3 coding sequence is TGTGCCAGCAGTGACACTAGCGGGAGGCGGGGTGAGCAGTTCTTC. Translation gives CASSDTSGRRGEQFF.

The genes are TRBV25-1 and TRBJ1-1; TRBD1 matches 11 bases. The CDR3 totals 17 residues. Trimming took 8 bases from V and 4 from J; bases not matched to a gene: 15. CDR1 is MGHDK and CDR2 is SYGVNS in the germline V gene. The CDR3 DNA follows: TGTGCCAGCCAGACCTGGGACAGGGGGAGTCTGGGCACTGAAGCTTTCTTT. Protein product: CASQTWDRGSLGTEAFF.